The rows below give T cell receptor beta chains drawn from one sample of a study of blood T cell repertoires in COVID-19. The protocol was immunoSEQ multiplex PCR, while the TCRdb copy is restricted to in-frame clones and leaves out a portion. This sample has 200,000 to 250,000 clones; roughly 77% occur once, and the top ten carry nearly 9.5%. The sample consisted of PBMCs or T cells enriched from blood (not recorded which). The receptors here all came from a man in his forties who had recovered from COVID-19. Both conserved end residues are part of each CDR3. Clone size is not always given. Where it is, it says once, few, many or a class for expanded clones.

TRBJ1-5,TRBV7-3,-,CASSADRGQPQHF
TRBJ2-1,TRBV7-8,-,CASSSTGGGYNEQFF
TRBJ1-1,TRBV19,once,CASMGGGRTEAFF
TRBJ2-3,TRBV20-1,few,CSASISGGVVDTQYF
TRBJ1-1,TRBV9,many,CASSPQTAMNTEAFF
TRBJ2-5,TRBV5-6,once,CASSFFLSGTQYF
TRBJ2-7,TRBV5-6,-,CASRKLTGGLYEQYF
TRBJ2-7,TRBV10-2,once,CASSEGGVMYEQYF
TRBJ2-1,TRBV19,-,CASIAGGGMFF
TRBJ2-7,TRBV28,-,CASSFHGRGGQYF
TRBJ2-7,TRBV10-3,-,CAITMGGGPNF
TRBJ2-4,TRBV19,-,CASSIRQGLAKNIQYF
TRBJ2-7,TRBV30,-,CAWSPPLPGTVFYEQYF
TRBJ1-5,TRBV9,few,CASSVGSVNQPQHF
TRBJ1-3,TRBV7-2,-,CASRQGSNSGNTIYF
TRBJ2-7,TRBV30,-,CAWSKGNEQYF
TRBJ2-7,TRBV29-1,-,CSVASPGSDYEQYF
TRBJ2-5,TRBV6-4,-,CASSDSGRLAGNQETQYF
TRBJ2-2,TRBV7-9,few,CASSSDTGGGTGELFF
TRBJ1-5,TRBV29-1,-,CSVPTGVGQPQHF
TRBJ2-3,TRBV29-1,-,CSGGGLDTQYF
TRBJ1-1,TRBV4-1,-,CASSQEGTGPRKHRAFF
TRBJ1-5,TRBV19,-,CASSLGTGVNQPQHF
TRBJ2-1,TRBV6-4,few,CASSPQGVGEQFF
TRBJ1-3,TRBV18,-,CASSPPGALGNTIYF
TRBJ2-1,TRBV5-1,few,CASSLVPQASGGHNEQFF
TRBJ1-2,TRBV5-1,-,CASSDLTGGGGGYTF